This T cell receptor (beta chain) was captured by sequencing in a study of blood T cell repertoires in COVID-19. Study summary: Spain, Italy and the United States supplied samples that represented acute and convalescent COVID-19.

The table lists this clone with a count of one. In the original processing: Amplification from reference gene primers served as the basis for estimated nucleated cell counts. Libraries were prepared by immunoSEQ multiplex PCR; TCRdb keeps only in-frame clonotypes and omits some of them. The V and J calls and the clone size are those of that table, but D and trimming were determined from the DNA. The sample holds about 70,000 clones; just over 90% are singletons and the top ten take just over 2.5%. Trimming removed 1 base from V and 4 bases from J, with 13 bases in between. CDR3 length: 15 residues. CDR1 MNHNS and CDR2 SASEGT come from the germline V gene.

The chain has TRBV6-1 and TRBJ1-1; D is perhaps TRBD1 (6 bases). The receptor's source is a man in his fifties with COVID-19, enrolled during active disease. Sequencing input: peripheral blood. DNA of the CDR3: TGTGCCAGCAGTGAAGATCCAGGGGTCTTCACTGAAGCTTTCTTT. As protein: CASSEDPGVFTEAFF.